This is a list of T cell receptor beta chains from one sample in a study of cytomegalovirus exposure and HLA in healthy donors. Some clones are missing from TCRdb's copy, which holds only in-frame ones; the method was immunoSEQ multiplex PCR. The data hold under 100,000 clones, with about 9.4% observed a single time. The specimen sequenced was PBMCs. The receptors here all came from a man in his fifties or sixties in good health and CMV-seropositive. Both conserved end residues are part of each CDR3. D genes are given only for firm matches. Clone size is stated in some rows and not others, as once, few, many or a class when expanded.

D: .
V: TRBV28
size: .
J: TRBJ2-5
DNA: TGTGCCAGCAGTTTACGCGGGGTTCCGGGGGAAGAGACCCAGTACTTC
CDR3: CASSLRGVPGEETQYF

D: .
V: TRBV2
size: few
J: TRBJ2-2
DNA: TGTGCCAGCAGTTTGTTAGAATTGAGTGCCGGGGAGCTGTTTTTT
CDR3: CASSLLELSAGELFF

D: TRBD1
V: TRBV2
size: few
J: TRBJ1-1
DNA: TGTGCCAGCAAAGGACAGGGGCCTGAAGCTTTCTTT
CDR3: CASKGQGPEAFF

D: TRBD1
V: TRBV30
size: .
J: TRBJ2-7
DNA: TGTGCCGTCACACCCTCCCGGGACAGGGTAGCGGACGAGCAGTACTTC
CDR3: CAVTPSRDRVADEQYF

D: .
V: TRBV29-1
size: .
J: TRBJ2-7
DNA: TGCAGCGTACCGGGGGGCACAGGTGGAGTTTTCGAGCAGTACTTC
CDR3: CSVPGGTGGVFEQYF

D: TRBD2
V: TRBV5-6
size: .
J: TRBJ2-7
DNA: TGTGCCAGCAGCCCGGGACTAGCGGGAGCCGAGCAGTACTTC
CDR3: CASSPGLAGAEQYF

D: TRBD1
V: TRBV6-6
size: .
J: TRBJ2-1
DNA: TGTGCCAGCAACCCAGGGGGCTTCCACAATGAGCAGTTCTTC
CDR3: CASNPGGFHNEQFF

D: .
V: TRBV9
size: .
J: TRBJ2-1
DNA: TGTGCCAGCAGCGTAGTCGCGGGCCCGCAGTTCTTC
CDR3: CASSVVAGPQFF

D: TRBD1
V: TRBV2
size: .
J: TRBJ1-2
DNA: TGTGCCAGCAAGGCCGGGACAGTCATCTTCGGCTACACCTTC
CDR3: CASKAGTVIFGYTF

D: TRBD1
V: TRBV5-1
size: .
J: TRBJ2-5
DNA: TGCGCCAGCAGCCTGCGACAGGGCGAGGAGACCCAGTACTTC
CDR3: CASSLRQGEETQYF

D: TRBD2
V: TRBV30
size: few
J: TRBJ2-1
DNA: TGTGCCTGGAGTGTACCGGGGGGGCCCTACAATGAGCAGTTCTTC
CDR3: CAWSVPGGPYNEQFF

D: .
V: TRBV18
size: few
J: TRBJ1-2
DNA: TGTGCCAGCTCACCAGTCTCAGGGGCTACAGAAGAAAATGGCTACACCTTC
CDR3: CASSPVSGATEENGYTF

D: TRBD2
V: TRBV12-5
size: .
J: TRBJ2-3
DNA: TGTGCTAGTGGGGGACTAGCGGGGGTGGCAGATACGCAGTATTTT
CDR3: CASGGLAGVADTQYF

D: TRBD2
V: TRBV2
size: .
J: TRBJ2-1
DNA: TGTGCCAGCATTTTTAGCGGGGGGGACTACAATGAGCAGTTCTTC
CDR3: CASIFSGGDYNEQFF

D: .
V: TRBV5-1
size: few
J: TRBJ1-4
DNA: TGCGCCAGCAGCCCCCTCCCGGGGGGGGCAAGGGAAAAACTGTTTTTT
CDR3: CASSPLPGGAREKLFF